This T cell receptor (beta chain) is from a study of T cell responses to AZD1222 COVID-19 vaccine. The protocol was immunoSEQ multiplex PCR, while the TCRdb copy is restricted to in-frame clones and leaves out a portion. The repertoire holds more than 95,000 clones, 75% to 90% seen once, with about 7.8% in the top ten. Looked up from germline, CDR1 is SGHRS and CDR2 is YFSETQ. The CDR3 runs 13 residues. V lost 0 bases, J lost 6 bases, and 9 bases lay in between. This clonotype was obtained from an adult in good health. The sample in question was peripheral blood, obtained on day 0 of AZD1222 vaccination. V and J are TRBV5-1 and TRBJ1-2; perhaps TRBD1 as D (5 bases). CDR3 sequence reads: CASSLGQTNGYTF. Written as DNA, the CDR3 is TGCGCCAGCAGCTTGGGACAGACGAATGGCTACACCTTC.